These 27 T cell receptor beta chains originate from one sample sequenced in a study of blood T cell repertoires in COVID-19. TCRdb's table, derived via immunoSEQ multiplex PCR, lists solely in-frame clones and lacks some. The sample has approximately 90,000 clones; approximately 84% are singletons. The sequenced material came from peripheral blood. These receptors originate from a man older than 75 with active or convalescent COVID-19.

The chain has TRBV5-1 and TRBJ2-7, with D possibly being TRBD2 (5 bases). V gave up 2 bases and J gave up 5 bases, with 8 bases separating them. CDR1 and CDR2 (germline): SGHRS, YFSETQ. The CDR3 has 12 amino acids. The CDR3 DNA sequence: TGCGCCAGCAGCTTATACGGGGACGAGCAGTACTTC. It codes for CASSLYGDEQYF.

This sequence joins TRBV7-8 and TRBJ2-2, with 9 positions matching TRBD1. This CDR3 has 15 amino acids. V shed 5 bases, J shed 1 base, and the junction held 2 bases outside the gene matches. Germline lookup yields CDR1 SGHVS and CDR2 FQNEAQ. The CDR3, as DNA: TGTGCCAGCAGCCGGGACAGGGTGAACACCGGGGAGCTGTTTTTT. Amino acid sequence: CASSRDRVNTGELFF.

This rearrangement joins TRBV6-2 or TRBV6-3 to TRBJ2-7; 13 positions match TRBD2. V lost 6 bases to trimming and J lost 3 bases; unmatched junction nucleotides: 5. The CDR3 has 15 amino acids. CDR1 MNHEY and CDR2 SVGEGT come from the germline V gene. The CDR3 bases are TGTGCCAGCAGCCCGACTAGCGGGGGGATCTACGAGCAGTACTTC. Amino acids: CASSPTSGGIYEQYF.

The CDR3 protein is CASSPLSTGENGYGYTF. CDR3 sequence (DNA): TGTGCCAGCTCACCTCTCTCGACAGGGGAGAATGGGTATGGCTACACCTTC. This rearrangement joins TRBV18 to TRBJ1-2, with TRBD1 matching over 8 bases. Germline CDR1 KGHSH, CDR2 LQKENI. V lost 3 bases to trimming and J lost 5 bases; unmatched junction nucleotides: 14. This CDR3 spans 17 amino acids.

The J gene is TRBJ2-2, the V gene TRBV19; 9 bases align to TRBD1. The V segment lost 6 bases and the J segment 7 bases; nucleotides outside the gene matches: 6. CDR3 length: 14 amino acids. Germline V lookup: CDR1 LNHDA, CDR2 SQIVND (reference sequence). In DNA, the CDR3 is TGTGCCAGTAGCCTGGGACAGGGTGTCGGGGAGCTGTTTTTT. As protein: CASSLGQGVGELFF. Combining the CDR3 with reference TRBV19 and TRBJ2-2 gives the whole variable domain DGGITQSPKYLFRKEGQNVTLSCEQNLNHDAMYWYRQDPGQGLRLIYYSQIVNDFQKGDIAEGYSVSREKKESFPLTVTSAQKNPTAFYLCASSLGQGVGELFFGEGSRLTVL.

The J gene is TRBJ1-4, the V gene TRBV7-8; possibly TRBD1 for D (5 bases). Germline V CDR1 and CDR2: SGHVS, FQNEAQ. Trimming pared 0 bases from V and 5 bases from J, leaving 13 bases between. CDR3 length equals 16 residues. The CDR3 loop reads CASSLARGFGNEKLFF. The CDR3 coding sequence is TGTGCCAGCAGCTTAGCAAGGGGCTTTGGGAATGAAAAACTGTTTTTT.

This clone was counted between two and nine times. The CDR3 coding sequence is TGTGCCAGTAGTATCGGGACAGGGGGCGGCTATGGCTACACCTTC. The encoded protein is CASSIGTGGGYGYTF. This sequence joins TRBV19 and TRBJ1-2; 12 positions agree with TRBD1. V gave up 3 bases and J gave up 4 bases; unmatched junction bases: 3. CDR3 length equals 15 residues. Germline CDR1 LNHDA, CDR2 SQIVND (reference sequence).

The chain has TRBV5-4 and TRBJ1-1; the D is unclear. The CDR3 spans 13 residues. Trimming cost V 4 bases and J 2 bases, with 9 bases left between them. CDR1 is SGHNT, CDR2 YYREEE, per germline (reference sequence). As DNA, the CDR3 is TGTGCCAGCAGCCTATCACCTAACACTGAAGCTTTCTTT. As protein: CASSLSPNTEAFF.

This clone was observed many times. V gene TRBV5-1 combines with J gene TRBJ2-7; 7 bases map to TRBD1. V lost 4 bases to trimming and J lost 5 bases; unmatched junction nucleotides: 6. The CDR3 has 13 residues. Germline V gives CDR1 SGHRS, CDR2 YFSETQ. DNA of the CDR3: TGCGCCAGCAGCATAGACAGGGCAAACGAGCAGTACTTC. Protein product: CASSIDRANEQYF.

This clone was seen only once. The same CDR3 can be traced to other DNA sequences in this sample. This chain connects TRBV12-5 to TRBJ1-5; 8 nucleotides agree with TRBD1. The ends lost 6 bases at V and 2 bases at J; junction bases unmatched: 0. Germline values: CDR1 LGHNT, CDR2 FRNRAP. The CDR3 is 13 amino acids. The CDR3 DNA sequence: TGTGCTAGTGGGACAGGGGGCAATCAGCCCCAGCATTTT. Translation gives CASGTGGNQPQHF.

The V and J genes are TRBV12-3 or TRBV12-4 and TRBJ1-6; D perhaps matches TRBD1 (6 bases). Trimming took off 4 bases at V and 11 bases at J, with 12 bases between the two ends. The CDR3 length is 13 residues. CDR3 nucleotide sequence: TGTGCCAGCAGTTCGACGACAGGACCACCCCTCCACTTT. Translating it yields CASSSTTGPPLHF.

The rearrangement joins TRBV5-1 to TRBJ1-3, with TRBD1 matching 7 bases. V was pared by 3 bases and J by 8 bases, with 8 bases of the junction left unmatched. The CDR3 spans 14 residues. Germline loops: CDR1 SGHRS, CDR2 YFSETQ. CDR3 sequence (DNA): TGCGCCAGCAGCTGGATGACAGGGTCTGACACCATATATTTT. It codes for CASSWMTGSDTIYF.

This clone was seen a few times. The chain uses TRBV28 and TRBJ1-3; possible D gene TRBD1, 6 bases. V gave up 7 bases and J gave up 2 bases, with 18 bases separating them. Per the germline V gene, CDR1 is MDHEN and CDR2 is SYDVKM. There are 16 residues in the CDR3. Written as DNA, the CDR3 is TGTGCCAGCATGCCCAGCGACAGGTACCCTGGAAACACCATATATTTT. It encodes CASMPSDRYPGNTIYF.

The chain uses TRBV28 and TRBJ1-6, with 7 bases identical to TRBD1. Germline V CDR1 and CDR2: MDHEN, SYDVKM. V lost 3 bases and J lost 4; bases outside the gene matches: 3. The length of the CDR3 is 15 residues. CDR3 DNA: TGTGCCAGCAGTTTTAGGGGACAGTATAATTCACCCCTCCACTTT. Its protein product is CASSFRGQYNSPLHF.

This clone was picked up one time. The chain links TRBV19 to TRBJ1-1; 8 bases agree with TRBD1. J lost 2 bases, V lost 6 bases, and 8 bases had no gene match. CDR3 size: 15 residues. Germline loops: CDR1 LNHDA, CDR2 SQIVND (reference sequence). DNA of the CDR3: TGTGCCAGTAGCGACAGGACAGGGTTTAACACTGAAGCTTTCTTT. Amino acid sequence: CASSDRTGFNTEAFF.

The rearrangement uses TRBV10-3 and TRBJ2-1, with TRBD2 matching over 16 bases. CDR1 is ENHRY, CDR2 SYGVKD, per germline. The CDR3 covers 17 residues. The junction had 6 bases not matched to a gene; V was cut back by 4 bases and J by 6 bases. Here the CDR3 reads CAISGTGTSGGANEQFF. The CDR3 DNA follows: TGTGCCATCAGTGGGACCGGGACTAGCGGGGGGGCCAATGAGCAGTTCTTC.

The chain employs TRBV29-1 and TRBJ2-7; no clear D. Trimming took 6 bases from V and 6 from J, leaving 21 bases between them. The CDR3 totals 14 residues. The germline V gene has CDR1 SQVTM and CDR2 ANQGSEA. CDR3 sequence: CSVNPQVGDGEQYF. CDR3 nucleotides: TGCAGCGTCAACCCCCAAGTAGGAGACGGCGAGCAGTACTTC.

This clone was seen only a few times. CDR3 nucleotide sequence: TGCGCCAGCAGCCAAGATTTCGGGGGTGGTGGCTATGGCTACACCTTC. The encoded protein is CASSQDFGGGGYGYTF. V is TRBV4-3 and J is TRBJ1-2; a possible D gene is TRBD1 (5 bases). This CDR3 region has 16 residues. V dropped 0 bases and J dropped 4 bases, with 15 bases sitting between them. CDR1 LGHNA and CDR2 YSLEER come from the germline V gene.

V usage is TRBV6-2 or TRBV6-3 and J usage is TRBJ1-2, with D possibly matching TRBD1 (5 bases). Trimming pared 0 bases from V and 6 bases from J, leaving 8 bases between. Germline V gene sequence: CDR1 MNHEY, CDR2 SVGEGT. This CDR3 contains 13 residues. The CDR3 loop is CASSYSTGDGYTF. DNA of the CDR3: TGTGCCAGCAGTTACTCGACGGGGGATGGCTACACCTTC.

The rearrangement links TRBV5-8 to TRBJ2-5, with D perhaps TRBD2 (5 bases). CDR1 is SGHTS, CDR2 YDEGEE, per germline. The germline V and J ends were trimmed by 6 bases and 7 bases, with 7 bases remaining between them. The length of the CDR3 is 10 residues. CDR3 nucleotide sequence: TGTGCCAGCACTCGGGGGACCCAGTACTTC. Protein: CASTRGTQYF. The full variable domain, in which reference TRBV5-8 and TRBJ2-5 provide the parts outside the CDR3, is EAGVTQSPTHLIKTRGQQATLRCSPISGHTSVYWYQQALGLGLQFLLWYDEGEERNRGNFPPRFSGRQFPNYSSELNVNALELEDSALYLCASTRGTQYFGPGTRLLVL.

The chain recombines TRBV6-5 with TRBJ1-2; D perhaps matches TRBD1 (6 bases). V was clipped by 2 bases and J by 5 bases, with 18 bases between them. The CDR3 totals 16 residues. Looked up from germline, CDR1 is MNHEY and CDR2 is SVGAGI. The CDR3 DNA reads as TGTGCCAGCAGTTACGTGGGGGGGGCACAACCTTATGGCTACACCTTC. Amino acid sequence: CASSYVGGAQPYGYTF.

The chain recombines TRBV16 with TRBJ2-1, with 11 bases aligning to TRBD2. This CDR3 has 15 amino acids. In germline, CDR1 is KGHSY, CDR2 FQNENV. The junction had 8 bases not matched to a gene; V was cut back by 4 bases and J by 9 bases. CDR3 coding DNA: TGTGCCAGCAGCCCCCATAGCGGGGGGGGAAGTGAGCAGTTCTTC. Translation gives CASSPHSGGGSEQFF.

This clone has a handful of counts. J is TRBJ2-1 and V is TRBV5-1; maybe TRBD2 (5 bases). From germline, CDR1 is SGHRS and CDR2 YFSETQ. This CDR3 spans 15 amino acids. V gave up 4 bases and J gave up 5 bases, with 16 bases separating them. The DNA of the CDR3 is TGCGCCAGCAGCCCGCGGGCCCGGTGGGACAATGAGCAGTTCTTC. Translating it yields CASSPRARWDNEQFF.

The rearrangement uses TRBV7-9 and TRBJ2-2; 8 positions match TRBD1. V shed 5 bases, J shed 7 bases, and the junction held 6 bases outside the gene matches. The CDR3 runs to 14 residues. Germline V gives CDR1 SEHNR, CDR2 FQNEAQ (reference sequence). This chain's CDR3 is CASSLQGVIGELFF. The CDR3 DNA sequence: TGTGCCAGCAGCCTACAGGGGGTCATCGGGGAGCTGTTTTTT.

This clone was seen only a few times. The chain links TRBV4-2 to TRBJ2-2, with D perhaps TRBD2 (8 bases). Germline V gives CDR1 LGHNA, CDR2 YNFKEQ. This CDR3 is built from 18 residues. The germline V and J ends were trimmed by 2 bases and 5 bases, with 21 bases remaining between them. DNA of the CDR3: TGTGCCAGCAGCCAAAGGGGGGACAGCGGGGGACCAACCGGGGAGCTGTTTTTT. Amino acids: CASSQRGDSGGPTGELFF.

Here the CDR3 DNA reads TGTGCCAGCAGTGTCAGGGTTTCAGCTTTCTTT. Translation: CASSVRVSAFF. V usage is TRBV2 and J usage is TRBJ1-1, with D perhaps TRBD1 (5 bases). Germline-derived CDR1 and CDR2 are SNHLY and FYNNEI. This CDR3 contains 11 residues. Trimming took 4 bases from V and 10 from J, leaving 10 bases between them.

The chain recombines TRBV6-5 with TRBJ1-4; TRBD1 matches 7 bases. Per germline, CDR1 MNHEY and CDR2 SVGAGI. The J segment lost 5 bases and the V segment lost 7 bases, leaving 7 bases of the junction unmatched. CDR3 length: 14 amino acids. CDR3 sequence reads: CASNTGAPNEKLFF. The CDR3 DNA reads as TGTGCCAGCAACACAGGGGCCCCCAATGAAAAACTGTTTTTT.